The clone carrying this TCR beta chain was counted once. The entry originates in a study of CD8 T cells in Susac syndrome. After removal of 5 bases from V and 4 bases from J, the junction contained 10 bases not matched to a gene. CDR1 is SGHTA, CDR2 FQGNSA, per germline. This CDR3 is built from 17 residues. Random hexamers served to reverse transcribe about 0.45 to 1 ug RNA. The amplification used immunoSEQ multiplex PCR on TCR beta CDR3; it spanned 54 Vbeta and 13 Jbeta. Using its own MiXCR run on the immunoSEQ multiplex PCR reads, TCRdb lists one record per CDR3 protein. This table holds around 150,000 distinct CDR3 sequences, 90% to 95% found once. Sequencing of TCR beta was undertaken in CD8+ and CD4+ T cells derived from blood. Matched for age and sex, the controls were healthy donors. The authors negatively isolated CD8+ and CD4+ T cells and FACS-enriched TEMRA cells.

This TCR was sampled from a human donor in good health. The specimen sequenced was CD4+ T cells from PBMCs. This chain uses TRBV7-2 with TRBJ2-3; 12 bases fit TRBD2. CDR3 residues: CASSQHTSGGYADTQYF. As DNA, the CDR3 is TGTGCCAGCAGCCAGCACACTAGCGGGGGGTACGCAGATACGCAGTATTTT.